The T cell receptor (beta chain) under discussion was sequenced for a study of blood T cell repertoires in COVID-19. Across the whole study: Researchers got acute and convalescent COVID-19 samples from the United States, Italy and Spain. T cells, B-cell-depleted T cells, or PBMCs provided the cDNA or gDNA that served as material.

Trimming cost V 6 bases and J 9 bases, with 11 bases left between them. CDR3 size: 11 residues. Germline V lookup: CDR1 SNHLY, CDR2 FYNNEI. The study drew participants aged about 18 to 90 years from about two dozen US areas. As handled by the study authors: Estimated nucleated cell counts came from reference gene primer amplification. The method was immunoSEQ multiplex PCR; TCRdb's version includes in-frame clones alone and lacks a portion of them. The V and J calls and clone size come from that table; D and trimming were worked out from the DNA. The table records 200,000 to 300,000 clones, about 91% of them present only once.

This sequence originates from a woman between 40 and 50 years old with acute COVID-19. The chain combines TRBV2 with TRBJ1-1, with a weak D call TRBD1 (6 bases). Sequenced input: PBMCs or T cells enriched from blood (not recorded which). CDR3 in DNA: TGTGCCAGCAGAACAGGGTCGAAAGCTTTCTTT. Amino acid sequence: CASRTGSKAFF.